The clone carrying this T cell receptor beta chain was recorded a few times. Its antigen is unknown. The V gene lost 0 bases and the J gene lost 1 base, with 7 bases spanning the gap. Germline values: CDR1 DFQATT, CDR2 SNEGSKA (reference sequence). This CDR3 has 14 amino acids. This sample is part of a study of blood T cells in healthy people across ages. Whole-study context: Template switching retrieved approximately one barcoded beta molecule for each two T cells.

Primed by a sample-barcoded 5' primer and a J-beta primer mix, a second PCR proceeded for about 7 to 11 cycles. Each cDNA molecule was tagged by a template-switch adaptor that had 12 random nucleotides. TCRdb redid the calling of the 5' RACE reads with MiXCR, one entry per CDR3 protein. Altogether 550,000 to 700,000 distinct CDR3 sequences are present, 27% being singletons, with the ten largest covering approximately 17%. Findings and limits, study-wide: Roughly linear declines in TCR beta diversity per million T cells occurred with age.

The chain links TRBV20-1 to TRBJ2-4; no clear D. The receptor was isolated from a woman aged 70-85 years in good health. Sequenced input: blood. The CDR3 nucleotides are TGCAGTGCTAGAGACGGCCTGGCCAAAAACATTCAGTACTTC. It is translated as CSARDGLAKNIQYF.